A single sample gave rise to the 22 T cell receptor beta chains below, sequenced in a study of T-cell reconstitution after alpha-beta-depleted transplantation in children. Preparation of the TCRbeta library involved a method that used unique molecular identifiers. TCRdb ran MiXCR on the PCR reads and lists one entry per CDR3 protein. Among approximately 650,000 distinct CDR3 sequences listed, around 12% were seen once. Sample: PBMCs, taken before TCRalphabeta/CD19-depleted stem cell transplant. The receptors come from a girl between 2 and 10 years old with congenital amegakaryocytic thrombocytopenia, due to receive a stem cell transplant.

This clonotype was picked up many times. The V and J genes are TRBV10-3 and TRBJ2-2; TRBD1 or TRBD2 may be the D gene (5 bases each). The CDR3 consists of 15 residues. Trimming left V 6 bases short and J 2 bases short, with 13 bases between. Germline CDR1 ENHRY, CDR2 SYGVKD. The CDR3 nucleotides are TGTGCCATCAGCGGGGACGTGTTTAACACCGGGGAGCTGTTTTTT. The encoded protein is CAISGDVFNTGELFF.

The chain joins TRBV20-1 to TRBJ2-1; 7 nucleotides line up with TRBD2. Germline CDR1 reads DFQATT; CDR2 reads SNEGSKA (reference sequence). Trimming at V came to 3 bases and at J to 0 bases, leaving 11 bases not matched to a gene. There are 17 residues in the CDR3. DNA for the CDR3: TGCAGTGCTAGCCTCCGACTAGCTGCTAGCTCCTACAATGAGCAGTTCTTC. As protein: CSASLRLAASSYNEQFF.

This clonotype was seen at least ten times. The genes are TRBV28 and TRBJ2-1; a possible D gene is TRBD2 (6 bases). The CDR3 runs 16 residues. Trimming removed 2 bases at V and 5 bases at J, with 16 bases between. CDR1 MDHEN and CDR2 SYDVKM come from the germline V gene. CDR3 in DNA: TGTGCCAGCAGTTTAAGATGGCTAGCGAGAAACAATGAGCAGTTCTTC. Protein sequence: CASSLRWLARNNEQFF.

This clonotype was seen a few times. CDR3 in DNA: TGTGCCAGCAGCTCCCCAAGCCAGGGGACCTACGAGCAGTACTTC. It is translated as CASSSPSQGTYEQYF. The chain carries TRBV7-8 and TRBJ2-7, with TRBD1 as a possible D gene (6 bases). The germline gives CDR1 SGHVS, CDR2 FQNEAQ. This CDR3 has 15 residues. Trimming shortened V by 4 bases and J by 2 bases, and 15 bases separated the two germline ends.

A word on this clonotype: A much more abundant neighbour one base away suggests this may be a read error. J is TRBJ1-2 and V is TRBV20-1; 10 bases map to TRBD1. The CDR3 has 12 residues. J gave up 6 bases and V 7 bases, and 5 bases lay outside the gene matches. The germline gives CDR1 DFQATT, CDR2 SNEGSKA (reference sequence). The CDR3 sequence: CSVKTGGDGYTF. In DNA form, the CDR3 reads TGCAGTGTTAAGACAGGGGGCGATGGCTACACCTTC.

This clonotype occurred once. V gene TRBV30 combines with J gene TRBJ2-7, with TRBD1 as a possible D gene (6 bases). Germline CDR1 reads GTSNPN; CDR2 reads SVGIG (reference sequence). The ends were cut back, 0 bases at V and 4 bases at J, with 13 bases in the middle. This CDR3 is built from 14 residues. This chain's CDR3 is CAWSVGDIRYEQYF. CDR3 DNA sequence: TGTGCCTGGAGTGTGGGGGACATAAGATACGAGCAGTACTTC.

This clonotype turned up a few times. The chain is built from TRBV12-5 and TRBJ1-1; TRBD1 agrees at 10 bases. The CDR3 extends over 18 amino acids. Germline assignment: CDR1 LGHNT and CDR2 FRNRAP. V shed 3 bases, J shed 0 bases, and the junction held 10 bases outside the gene matches. The CDR3, as DNA: TGTGCTAGTGGTTTAGGGGACAGGGGAATTGGAATGAACACTGAAGCTTTCTTT. It codes for CASGLGDRGIGMNTEAFF.

This clonotype was seen repeatedly, ten times or more. V gene TRBV5-1 combines with J gene TRBJ2-1; unclear D gene. The length of the CDR3 is 17 residues. The V gene lost 0 bases and the J gene lost 2 bases, with 15 bases spanning the gap. The germline gives CDR1 SGHRS, CDR2 YFSETQ. Here the CDR3 DNA reads TGCGCCAGCAGCTTGGTTGTGTGGGTCACCACCTACAATGAGCAGTTCTTC. This codes for CASSLVVWVTTYNEQFF.

The chain carries TRBV10-3 and TRBJ2-1; 9 bases align to TRBD2. The CDR3 loop spans 15 amino acids. Per germline, CDR1 ENHRY and CDR2 SYGVKD. Trimming removed 3 bases from V and 9 bases from J; junction bases left unmatched: 9. CDR3 sequence reads: CAISDSIAGGVEQFF. CDR3 DNA: TGTGCCATCAGTGATAGTATCGCGGGAGGGGTTGAGCAGTTCTTC.

The gene calls are TRBV12-3 or TRBV12-4 and TRBJ1-2; D perhaps matches TRBD1 (5 bases). This CDR3 has 17 amino acids. Trimming took 2 bases from V and 2 from J, leaving 18 bases between them. The DNA of the CDR3 is TGTGCCAGCAGTTTAAGGGCCGGGCCGACAGCAAACTATGGCTACACCTTC. It codes for CASSLRAGPTANYGYTF.

This clonotype was detected a few times. The rearrangement links TRBV4-1 to TRBJ2-5; D perhaps matches TRBD1 (5 bases). Germline V gene lookup returns CDR1 MGHRA and CDR2 YSYEKL. Trimming took off 3 bases at V and 1 base at J, with 9 bases between the two ends. The CDR3 is 14 residues long. DNA for the CDR3: TGCGCCAGCAGCCAGGGGCAGACCCAAGAGACCCAGTACTTC. This gives the protein CASSQGQTQETQYF.

This clonotype was seen ten or more times. The V call is TRBV12-3 or TRBV12-4, the J call TRBJ2-1, with 8 bases identical to TRBD1. The CDR3 runs to 12 residues. V lost 6 bases, J lost 8 bases, and 3 bases stayed unmatched. The CDR3 DNA reads TGTGCCAGCAGCGGACAGGGTGATGAGCAGTTCTTC. It codes for CASSGQGDEQFF.

CDR3 amino acids: CASSLFAAPPTLDTQYF. In DNA, the CDR3 is TGTGCCAGCAGCTTATTCGCGGCACCACCCACTTTGGATACGCAGTATTTT. The rearrangement joins TRBV7-9 to TRBJ2-3; D unclear. The germline V and J ends were trimmed by 2 bases and 6 bases, with 21 bases remaining between them. Germline-derived CDR1 and CDR2 are SEHNR and FQNEAQ (reference sequence). This CDR3 is 17 amino acids long.

This clonotype showed up just a few times. The V gene is TRBV29-1, the J gene TRBJ2-5, with no clear D. The length of the CDR3 is 18 residues. Germline-derived CDR1 and CDR2 are SQVTM and ANQGSEA. Trimming removed 4 bases from V and 3 bases from J, with 27 bases in between. CDR3 in amino acids: CSVVRWLGFDSWKETQYF. The CDR3 DNA reads TGCAGCGTTGTTCGATGGCTCGGCTTTGACTCCTGGAAAGAGACCCAGTACTTC.

Note on this clonotype: Germline and junction disagree at one end, which may indicate a read error. This rearrangement joins TRBV6-1 to TRBJ2-5, with TRBD1 identical over 9 bases. The germline V gene encodes CDR1 MNHNS and CDR2 SASEGT. The CDR3 is 16 amino acids. Written as DNA, the CDR3 is TGTGTCAGCAATGAGAATTCGGGACAGGGATTCGAGACCCAGTACTTC. Amino acids: CVSNENSGQGFETQYF.

DNA of the CDR3: TGCGCCAGCACTCATTCCGGGACAGAAGAGACCCAGTACTTC. As protein: CASTHSGTEETQYF. The chain is built from TRBV5-1 and TRBJ2-5; TRBD1 agrees at 7 bases. This CDR3 contains 14 residues. Looked up from germline, CDR1 is SGHRS and CDR2 is YFSETQ. Unmatched junction bases numbered 8, after V lost 6 bases and J lost 3 bases.

Many counts were recorded for this clonotype. The chain uses TRBV24-1 and TRBJ1-1; D uncertain. The germline V and J ends were trimmed by 9 bases and 2 bases, with 9 bases remaining between them. This CDR3 has 12 amino acids. The germline gives CDR1 KGHDR, CDR2 SFDVKD. The CDR3 spells CATADVNTEAFF. The CDR3 region has the DNA TGTGCCACCGCTGATGTTAACACTGAAGCTTTCTTT.

This sequence joins TRBV7-6 and TRBJ2-1; no clear D. V gave up 2 bases and J gave up 2 bases, with 10 bases separating them. The CDR3 covers 15 residues. In germline, CDR1 is SGHVS, CDR2 FNYEAQ. The CDR3 coding sequence is TGTGCCAGCAGCTTAATGGGTATAACCTACAATGAGCAGTTCTTC. Amino acid sequence: CASSLMGITYNEQFF.

This clonotype was detected many times. The chain recombines TRBV12-3 or TRBV12-4 with TRBJ2-3; TRBD2 agrees at 7 bases. This CDR3 has 14 amino acids. V trimming: 0 bases; J trimming: 14 bases; junction bases outside the gene matches: 11. The CDR3 spells CASSLARRGDPWYF. The CDR3 DNA follows: TGTGCCAGCAGTTTAGCCAGACGGGGGGACCCTTGGTATTTT.

This clonotype has ten or more counts. The J gene is TRBJ2-5, the V gene TRBV20-1; the D gene could be TRBD1 or TRBD2 (5 bases each). The germline CDR1 and CDR2 sequences are DFQATT and SNEGSKA (reference sequence). The CDR3 totals 15 residues. V lost 0 bases and J lost 9, with 20 bases in between. CDR3 sequence (DNA): TGCAGTGCTAGAGAAGGTCGGCTAACGATGGGGGCCCAGTACTTC. It codes for CSAREGRLTMGAQYF.

As concerns this clonotype: A much larger clone differs from this one at a single base, so this may be a read error. The V and J genes are TRBV7-9 and TRBJ2-1, with D possibly matching TRBD1 (5 bases). V lost 3 bases to trimming and J lost 6 bases, with 15 bases between them. Germline CDR1 and CDR2: SEHNR and FQNEAQ (reference sequence). The CDR3 loop spans 15 amino acids. The CDR3 region is CASSLPGIGSNEQFF. The CDR3 region has the DNA TGTGCCAGCAGCTTGCCAGGGATCGGATCCAATGAGCAGTTCTTC.

This clonotype has a count of ten or more. V usage is TRBV12-3 or TRBV12-4 and J usage is TRBJ2-1; 8 nucleotides agree with TRBD2. The CDR3 extends over 20 amino acids. After removal of 3 bases from V and 9 bases from J, the junction contained 25 bases not matched to a gene. This chain's CDR3 is CASSFSVGTSGYGVGVEQFF. The DNA of the CDR3 is TGTGCCAGCAGTTTTTCAGTAGGCACTAGCGGCTACGGAGTCGGTGTTGAGCAGTTCTTC.